The rows below give T cell receptor beta chains drawn from one sample of a study of blood T cell repertoires in COVID-19. Only in-frame clones appear in the TCRdb table, and some are missing; sequencing was by immunoSEQ multiplex PCR. Counted here are approximately 76,000 clones, roughly 90% occurring once; the ten biggest clones make up roughly a sixth. Sequenced material: peripheral blood. Every receptor here comes from an elderly man in a cohort sampled during active COVID-19. CDR3s include the opening cysteine and the closing phenylalanine or tryptophan. The D gene is left open where the match is weak. Clone size is shown for a subset of rows, as once, few, many or a class of expanded clone.

>TRBV9|.|TRBD1|TRBJ1-5
CASSAGTGEQPQHF
TGTGCCAGCAGCGCCGGGACAGGGGAACAGCCCCAGCATTTT
>TRBV10-3|.|TRBD1|TRBJ2-7
CATQGQGDYEQYF
TGTGCCACCCAGGGACAGGGAGATTACGAGCAGTACTTC
>TRBV18|once|.|TRBJ1-1
CASSPGANTEAFF
TGTGCCAGCTCACCAGGGGCGAACACTGAAGCTTTCTTT
>TRBV18|.|TRBD2|TRBJ2-7
CASSPWTSGGLNEQYF
TGTGCCAGCTCACCCTGGACTAGCGGGGGTCTCAACGAGCAGTACTTC
>TRBV18|.|TRBD1|TRBJ2-1
CASSPGTGGYNEQFF
TGTGCCAGCTCACCCGGGACAGGGGGCTACAATGAGCAGTTCTTC
>TRBV7-2|few|.|TRBJ1-1
CASSLALGSTEAFF
TGTGCCAGCAGCTTAGCTTTGGGCAGCACTGAAGCTTTCTTT
>TRBV2|.|.|TRBJ2-3
CASIRSITDTQYF
TGTGCCAGCATTCGCAGTATCACAGATACGCAGTATTTT
>TRBV27|.|TRBD1|TRBJ1-5
CASSLLGQGRNQPQHF
TGTGCCAGCAGTTTATTGGGACAGGGCCGGAATCAGCCCCAGCATTTT
>TRBV3-1/TRBV3-2|once|TRBD1|TRBJ1-2
CASSTSGTGFGYTF
TGTGCCAGCAGCACCTCCGGGACAGGGTTCGGCTACACCTTC
>TRBV15|.|.|TRBJ1-1
CATSRGEGGTEAFF
TGTGCCACCAGCAGAGGTGAGGGAGGGACTGAAGCTTTCTTT
>TRBV2|.|TRBD1|TRBJ2-1
CASNPGQGKNEQFF
TGTGCCAGCAACCCGGGACAGGGGAAGAATGAGCAGTTCTTC
>TRBV6-5|once|TRBD2|TRBJ2-7
CASSKPSGSSYEQYF
TGTGCCAGCAGTAAGCCTAGCGGGAGCTCCTACGAGCAGTACTTC
>TRBV14|.|TRBD1|TRBJ2-4
CASSQLDRADKNIQYF
TGTGCCAGCAGCCAATTAGACAGGGCGGACAAAAACATTCAGTACTTC
>TRBV5-4|.|.|TRBJ1-4
CASSRGEKLFF
TGTGCCAGCAGCCGAGGAGAAAAACTGTTTTTT
>TRBV7-2|.|.|TRBJ2-5
CASSGSNGFQETQYF
TGTGCCAGCAGCGGCTCAAACGGGTTCCAAGAGACCCAGTACTTC
>TRBV5-6|.|.|TRBJ1-2
CASSLPGIGYGYTF
TGTGCCAGCAGCTTGCCGGGGATCGGGTATGGCTACACCTTC